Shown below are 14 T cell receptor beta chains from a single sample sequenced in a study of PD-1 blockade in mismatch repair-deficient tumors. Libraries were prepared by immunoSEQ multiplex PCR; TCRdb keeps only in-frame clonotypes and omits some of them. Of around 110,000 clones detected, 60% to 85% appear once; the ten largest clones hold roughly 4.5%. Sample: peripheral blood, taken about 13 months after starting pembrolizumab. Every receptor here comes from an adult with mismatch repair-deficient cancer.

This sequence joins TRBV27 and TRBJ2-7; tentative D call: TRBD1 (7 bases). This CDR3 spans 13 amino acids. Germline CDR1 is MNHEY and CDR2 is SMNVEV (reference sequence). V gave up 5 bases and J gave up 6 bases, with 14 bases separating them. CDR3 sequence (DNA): TGTGCCAGCAGTATAAATCAGGGGGGCGAGCAGTACTTC. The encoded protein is CASSINQGGEQYF.

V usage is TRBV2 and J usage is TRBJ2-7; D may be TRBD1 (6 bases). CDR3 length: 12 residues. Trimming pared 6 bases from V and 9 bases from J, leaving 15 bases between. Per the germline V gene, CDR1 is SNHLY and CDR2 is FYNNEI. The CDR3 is CASSYDRFRQYF. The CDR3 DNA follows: TGTGCCAGCAGCTATGACAGGTTTAGGCAGTACTTC.

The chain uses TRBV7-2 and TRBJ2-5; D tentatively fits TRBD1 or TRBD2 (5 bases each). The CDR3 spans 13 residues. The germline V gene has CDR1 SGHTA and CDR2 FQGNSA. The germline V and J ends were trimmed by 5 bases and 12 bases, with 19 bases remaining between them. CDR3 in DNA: TGTGCCAGCAGCAAGGAATTGACAGCGGTGAAGTACTTC. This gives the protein CASSKELTAVKYF.

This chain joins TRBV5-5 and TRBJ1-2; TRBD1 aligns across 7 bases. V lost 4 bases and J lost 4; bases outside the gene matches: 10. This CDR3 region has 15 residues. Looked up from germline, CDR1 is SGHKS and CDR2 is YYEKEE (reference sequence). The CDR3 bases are TGTGCCAGCAGCGCAACCGGGACAGTTGGCTATGGCTACACCTTC. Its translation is CASSATGTVGYGYTF.

CDR3 residues: CASSLGHTNYGYTF. CDR3 nucleotides: TGTGCCAGCAGCTTGGGACACACAAACTATGGCTACACCTTC. The V gene is TRBV7-9, the J gene TRBJ1-2; the D gene is possibly TRBD1 (6 bases). Trimming cost V 3 bases and J 2 bases, with 10 bases left between them. Germline loops: CDR1 SEHNR, CDR2 FQNEAQ (reference sequence). The CDR3 is made up of 14 amino acids.

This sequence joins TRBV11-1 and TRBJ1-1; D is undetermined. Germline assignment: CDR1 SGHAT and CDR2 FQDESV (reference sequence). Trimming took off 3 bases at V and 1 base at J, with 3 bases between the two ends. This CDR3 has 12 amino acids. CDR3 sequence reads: CASSFSNTEAFF. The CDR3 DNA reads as TGTGCCAGCAGCTTCTCGAACACTGAAGCTTTCTTT.

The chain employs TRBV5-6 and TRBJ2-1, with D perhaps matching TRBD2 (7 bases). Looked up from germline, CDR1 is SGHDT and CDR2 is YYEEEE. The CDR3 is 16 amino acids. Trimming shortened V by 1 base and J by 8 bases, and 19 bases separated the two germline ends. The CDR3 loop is CASSLPGGNSQDEQFF. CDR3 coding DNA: TGTGCCAGCAGCTTGCCGGGGGGCAATTCGCAAGATGAGCAGTTCTTC.

The CDR3, as DNA: TGTGCCAGCAGCTCAACGACTAGCACAGATACGCAGTATTTT. Protein product: CASSSTTSTDTQYF. The chain couples TRBV9 to TRBJ2-3; D is ambiguous. Per germline, CDR1 SGDLS and CDR2 YYNGEE. The CDR3 totals 14 residues. V gave up 4 bases and J gave up 0 bases, with 9 bases separating them.

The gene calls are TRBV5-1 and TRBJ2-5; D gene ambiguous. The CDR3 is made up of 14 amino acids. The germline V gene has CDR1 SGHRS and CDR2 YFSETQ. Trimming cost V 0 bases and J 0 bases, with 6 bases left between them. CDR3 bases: TGCGCCAGCAGCTTGGACAGCTACCAAGAGACCCAGTACTTC. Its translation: CASSLDSYQETQYF.

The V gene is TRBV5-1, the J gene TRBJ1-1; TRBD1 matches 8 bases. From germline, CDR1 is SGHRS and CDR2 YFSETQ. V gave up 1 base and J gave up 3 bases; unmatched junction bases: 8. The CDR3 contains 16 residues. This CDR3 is CASSLRFGQGDTEAFF. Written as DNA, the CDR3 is TGCGCCAGCAGCTTGCGTTTTGGACAGGGTGACACTGAAGCTTTCTTT.

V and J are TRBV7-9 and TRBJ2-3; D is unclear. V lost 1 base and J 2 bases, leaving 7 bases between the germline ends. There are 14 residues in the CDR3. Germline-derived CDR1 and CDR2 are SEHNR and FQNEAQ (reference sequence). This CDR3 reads CASSLDYLTDTQYF. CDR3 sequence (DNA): TGTGCCAGCAGCTTAGATTACCTCACAGATACGCAGTATTTT.

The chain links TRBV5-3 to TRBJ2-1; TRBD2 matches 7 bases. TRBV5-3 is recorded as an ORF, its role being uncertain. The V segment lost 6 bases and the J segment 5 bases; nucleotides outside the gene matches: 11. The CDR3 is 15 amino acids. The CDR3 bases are TGTGCCAGAACCGGGGGGATGTACAGGAACAATGAGCAGTTCTTC. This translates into CARTGGMYRNNEQFF.

CDR3 bases: TGTGCCAGCAGCCGTGGGACTAGCGGTTTCTACGAGCAGTACTTC. Residues: CASSRGTSGFYEQYF. The chain links TRBV7-2 to TRBJ2-7; TRBD2 matches at 11 bases. Germline values: CDR1 SGHTA, CDR2 FQGNSA. This CDR3 is 15 amino acids long. Trimming at V came to 5 bases and at J to 3 bases, leaving 6 bases not matched to a gene. Together with reference TRBV7-2 and TRBJ2-7, the CDR3 gives the full variable domain: GAGVSQSPSNKVTEKGKDVELRCDPISGHTALYWYRQSLGQGLEFLIYFQGNSAPDKSGLPSDRFSAERTGGSVSTLTIQRTQQEDSAVYLCASSRGTSGFYEQYFGPGTRLTVT.

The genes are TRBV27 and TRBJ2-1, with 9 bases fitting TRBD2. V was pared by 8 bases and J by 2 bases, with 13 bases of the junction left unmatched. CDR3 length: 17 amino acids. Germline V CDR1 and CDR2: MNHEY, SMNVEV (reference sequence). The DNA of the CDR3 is TGTGCCAGCTCCCAACCCCCGCGGGAGGGCCCCTACAATGAGCAGTTCTTC. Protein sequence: CASSQPPREGPYNEQFF.